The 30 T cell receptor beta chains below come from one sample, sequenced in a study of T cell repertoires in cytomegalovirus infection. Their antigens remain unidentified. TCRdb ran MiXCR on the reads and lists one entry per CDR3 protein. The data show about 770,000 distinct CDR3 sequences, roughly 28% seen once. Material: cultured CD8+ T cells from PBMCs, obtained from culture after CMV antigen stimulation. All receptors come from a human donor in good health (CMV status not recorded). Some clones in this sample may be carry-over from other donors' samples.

The CDR3 loop is CASSVGGEDYNEQFF. In nucleotides, the CDR3 is TGTGCCAGCAGCGTAGGCGGGGAGGACTACAATGAGCAGTTCTTC. The rearrangement uses TRBV9 and TRBJ2-1, with D possibly TRBD2 on 6 matching bases. Germline V gene lookup returns CDR1 SGDLS and CDR2 YYNGEE. Trimming pared 0 bases from V and 3 bases from J, leaving 10 bases between. The CDR3 is 15 residues long.

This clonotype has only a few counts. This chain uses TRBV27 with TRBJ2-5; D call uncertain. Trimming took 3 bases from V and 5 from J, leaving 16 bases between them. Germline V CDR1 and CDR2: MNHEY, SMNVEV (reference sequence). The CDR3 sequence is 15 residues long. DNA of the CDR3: TGTGCCAGCAGTTTGTCGGACCTTTTCAGGGAGACCCAGTACTTC. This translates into CASSLSDLFRETQYF.

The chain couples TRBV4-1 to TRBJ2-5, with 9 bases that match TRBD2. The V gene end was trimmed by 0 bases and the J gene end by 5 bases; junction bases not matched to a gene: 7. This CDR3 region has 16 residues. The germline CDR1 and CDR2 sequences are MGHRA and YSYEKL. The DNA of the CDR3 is TGCGCCAGCAGCCAAGAAAGTCTAGCGGGGCGGGAGACCCAGTACTTC. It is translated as CASSQESLAGRETQYF.

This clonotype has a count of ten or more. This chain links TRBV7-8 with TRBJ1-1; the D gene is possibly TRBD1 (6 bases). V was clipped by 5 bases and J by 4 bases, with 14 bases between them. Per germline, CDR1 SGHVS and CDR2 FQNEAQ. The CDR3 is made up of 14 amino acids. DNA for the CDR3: TGTGCCAGCAGCCCGAGGGGGACGGGCACTGAAGCTTTCTTT. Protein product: CASSPRGTGTEAFF.

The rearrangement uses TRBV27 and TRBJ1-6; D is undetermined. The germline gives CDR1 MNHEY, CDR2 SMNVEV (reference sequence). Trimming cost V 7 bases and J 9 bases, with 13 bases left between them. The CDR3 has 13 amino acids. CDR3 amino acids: CASTRSLGSPLHF. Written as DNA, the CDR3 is TGTGCCAGCACTCGGTCTCTAGGTTCACCCCTCCACTTT.

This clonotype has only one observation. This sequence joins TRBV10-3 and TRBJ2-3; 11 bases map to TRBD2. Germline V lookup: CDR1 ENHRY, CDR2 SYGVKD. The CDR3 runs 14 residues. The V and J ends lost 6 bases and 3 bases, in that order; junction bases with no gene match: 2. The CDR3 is CAIRGTSGTDTQYF. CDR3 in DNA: TGTGCCATCAGGGGGACTAGCGGAACAGATACGCAGTATTTT.

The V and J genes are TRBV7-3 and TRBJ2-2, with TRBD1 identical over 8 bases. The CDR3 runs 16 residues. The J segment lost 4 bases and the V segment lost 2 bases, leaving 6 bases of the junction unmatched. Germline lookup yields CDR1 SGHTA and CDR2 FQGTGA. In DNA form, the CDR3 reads TGTGCCAGCAGCTTACTTCGCAGGGGGCGCACCGGGGAGCTGTTTTTT. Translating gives CASSLLRRGRTGELFF.

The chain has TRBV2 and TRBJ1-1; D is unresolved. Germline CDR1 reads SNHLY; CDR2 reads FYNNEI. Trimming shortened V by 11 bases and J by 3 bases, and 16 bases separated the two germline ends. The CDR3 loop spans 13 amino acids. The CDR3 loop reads CAGKRRVDTEAFF. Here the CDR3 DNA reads TGTGCCGGAAAACGGAGGGTCGACACTGAAGCTTTCTTT.

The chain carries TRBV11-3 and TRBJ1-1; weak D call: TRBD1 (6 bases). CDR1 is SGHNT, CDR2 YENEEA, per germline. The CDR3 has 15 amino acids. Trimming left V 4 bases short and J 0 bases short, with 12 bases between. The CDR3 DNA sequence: TGTGCCAGCAGCTCGACGACAGGTATGAACACTGAAGCTTTCTTT. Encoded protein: CASSSTTGMNTEAFF.

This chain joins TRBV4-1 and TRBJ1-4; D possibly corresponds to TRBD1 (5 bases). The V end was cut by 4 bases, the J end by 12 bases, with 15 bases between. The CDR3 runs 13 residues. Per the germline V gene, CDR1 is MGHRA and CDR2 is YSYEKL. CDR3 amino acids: CASSPGSGGELFF. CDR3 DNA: TGCGCCAGCAGCCCAGGGAGTGGTGGTGAACTGTTTTTT.

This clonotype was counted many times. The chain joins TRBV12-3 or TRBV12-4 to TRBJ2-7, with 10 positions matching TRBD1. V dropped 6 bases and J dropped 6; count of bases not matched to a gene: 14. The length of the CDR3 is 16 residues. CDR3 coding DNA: TGTGCCAGCAGACCCGAGACCGGGACAGGGGTACGCGAGCAGTACTTC. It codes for CASRPETGTGVREQYF.

CDR3 sequence reads: CSARPLWENQPQHF. Written as DNA, the CDR3 is TGCAGTGCTAGGCCTCTGTGGGAGAATCAGCCCCAGCATTTT. This chain links TRBV20-1 with TRBJ1-5; D remains ambiguous. CDR1 DFQATT and CDR2 SNEGSKA come from the germline V gene (reference sequence). The CDR3 runs 14 residues. The germline V and J ends were trimmed by 3 bases and 4 bases, with 13 bases remaining between them.

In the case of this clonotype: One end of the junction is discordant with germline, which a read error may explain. CDR3 sequence (DNA): TGTGCTAGCAGCCCTGGGACAGGGGGAGGCACAGATACGCAGTATTTT. Translating it yields CASSPGTGGGTDTQYF. The chain combines TRBV7-7 with TRBJ2-3, with TRBD1 matching over 11 bases. The CDR3 totals 16 residues. The germline CDR1 and CDR2 sequences are SSHAT and FNYEAQ (reference sequence).

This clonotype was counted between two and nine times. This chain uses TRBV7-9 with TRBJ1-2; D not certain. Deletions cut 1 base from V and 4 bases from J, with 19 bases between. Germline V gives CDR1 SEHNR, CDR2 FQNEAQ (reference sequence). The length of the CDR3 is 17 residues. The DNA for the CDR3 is TGTGCCAGCAGCTTAGGGGCAGCTAATACCCGCTCCTATGGCTACACCTTC. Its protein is CASSLGAANTRSYGYTF.

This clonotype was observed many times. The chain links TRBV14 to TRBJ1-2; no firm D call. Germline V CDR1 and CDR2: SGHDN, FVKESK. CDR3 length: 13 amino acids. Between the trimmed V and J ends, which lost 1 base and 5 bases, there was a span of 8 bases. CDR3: CASSQGTAYGYTF. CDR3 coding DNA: TGTGCCAGCAGCCAAGGGACCGCGTATGGCTACACCTTC.

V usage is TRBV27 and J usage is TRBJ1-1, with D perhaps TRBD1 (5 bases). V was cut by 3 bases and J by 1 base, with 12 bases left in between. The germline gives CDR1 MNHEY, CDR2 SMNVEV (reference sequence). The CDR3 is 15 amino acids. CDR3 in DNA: TGTGCCAGCAGTTTCCCCCCCGGGACGAACACTGAAGCTTTCTTT. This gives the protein CASSFPPGTNTEAFF.

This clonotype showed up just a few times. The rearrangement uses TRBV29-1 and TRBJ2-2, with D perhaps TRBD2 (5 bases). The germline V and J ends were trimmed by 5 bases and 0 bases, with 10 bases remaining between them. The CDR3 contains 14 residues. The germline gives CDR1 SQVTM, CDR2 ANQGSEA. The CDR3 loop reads CSVLSGTNTGELFF. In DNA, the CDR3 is TGCAGCGTTCTGTCGGGGACGAACACCGGGGAGCTGTTTTTT.

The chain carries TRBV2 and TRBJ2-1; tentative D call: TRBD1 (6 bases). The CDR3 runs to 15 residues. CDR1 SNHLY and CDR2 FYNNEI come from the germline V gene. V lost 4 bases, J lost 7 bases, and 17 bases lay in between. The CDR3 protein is CASSARQGPRNEQFF. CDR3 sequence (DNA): TGTGCCAGCAGTGCCCGGCAGGGGCCTAGGAATGAGCAGTTCTTC.

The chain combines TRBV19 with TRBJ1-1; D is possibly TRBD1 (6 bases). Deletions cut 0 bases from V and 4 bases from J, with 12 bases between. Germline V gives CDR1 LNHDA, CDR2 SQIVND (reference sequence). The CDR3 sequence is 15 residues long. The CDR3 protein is CASSIEPWGPTEAFF. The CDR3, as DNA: TGTGCCAGTAGTATAGAGCCCTGGGGGCCCACTGAAGCTTTCTTT.

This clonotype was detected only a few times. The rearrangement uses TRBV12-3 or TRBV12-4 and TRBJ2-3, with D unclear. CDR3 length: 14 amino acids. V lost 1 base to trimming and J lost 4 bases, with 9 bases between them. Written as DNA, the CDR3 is TGTGCCAGCAGTTTAGTGGGGTTTGCAGATACGCAGTATTTT. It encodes CASSLVGFADTQYF.

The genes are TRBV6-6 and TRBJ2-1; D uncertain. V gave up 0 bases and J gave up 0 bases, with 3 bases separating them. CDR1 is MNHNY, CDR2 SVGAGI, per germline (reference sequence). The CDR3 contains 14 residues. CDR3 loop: CASSYSPSYNEQFF. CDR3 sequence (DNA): TGTGCCAGCAGTTACTCTCCCTCCTACAATGAGCAGTTCTTC.

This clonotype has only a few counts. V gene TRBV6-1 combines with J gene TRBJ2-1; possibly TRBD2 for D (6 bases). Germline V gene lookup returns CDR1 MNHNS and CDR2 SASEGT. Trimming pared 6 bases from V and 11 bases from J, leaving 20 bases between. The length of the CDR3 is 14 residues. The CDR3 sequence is CASSLSPFGRQQFF. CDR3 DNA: TGTGCCAGCAGCTTGTCCCCGTTTGGGAGGCAGCAGTTCTTC.

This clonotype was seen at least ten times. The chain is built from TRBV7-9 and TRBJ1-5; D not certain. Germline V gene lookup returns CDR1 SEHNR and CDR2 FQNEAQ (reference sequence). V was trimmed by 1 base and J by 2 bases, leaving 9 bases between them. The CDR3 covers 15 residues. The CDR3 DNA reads TGTGCCAGCAGCTTAGAAGTTACGGGCAATCAGCCCCAGCATTTT. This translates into CASSLEVTGNQPQHF.

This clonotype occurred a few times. CDR3 DNA sequence: TGTGCCAGCAGCTTACTAGCGGGGGTTGAGCAGTACTTC. Amino acid sequence: CASSLLAGVEQYF. This chain links TRBV7-6 with TRBJ2-7; TRBD2 matches 10 bases. After removal of 2 bases from V and 7 bases from J, the junction contained 2 bases not matched to a gene. CDR1 and CDR2 (germline): SGHVS, FNYEAQ. The CDR3 has 13 amino acids.

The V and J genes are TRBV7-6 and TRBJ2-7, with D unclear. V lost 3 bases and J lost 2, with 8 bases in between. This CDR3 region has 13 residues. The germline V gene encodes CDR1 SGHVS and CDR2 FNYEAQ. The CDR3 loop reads CASSLSEAYEQYV. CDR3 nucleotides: TGTGCCAGCAGCTTGTCAGAAGCCTACGAGCAGTACGTC.

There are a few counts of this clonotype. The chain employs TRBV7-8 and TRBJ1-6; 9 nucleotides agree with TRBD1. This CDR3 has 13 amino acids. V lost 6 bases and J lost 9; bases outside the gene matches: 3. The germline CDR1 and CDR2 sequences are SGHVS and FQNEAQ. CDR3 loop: CASREDRGSPLHF. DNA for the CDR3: TGTGCCAGCAGGGAGGACAGGGGTTCACCCCTCCACTTT.

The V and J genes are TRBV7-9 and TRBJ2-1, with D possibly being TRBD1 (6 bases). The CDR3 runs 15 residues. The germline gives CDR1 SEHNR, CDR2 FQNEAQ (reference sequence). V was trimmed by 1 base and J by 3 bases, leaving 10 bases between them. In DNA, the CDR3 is TGTGCCAGCAGCTTAGTTGGGGGCCTCTACAATGAGCAGTTCTTC. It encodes CASSLVGGLYNEQFF.

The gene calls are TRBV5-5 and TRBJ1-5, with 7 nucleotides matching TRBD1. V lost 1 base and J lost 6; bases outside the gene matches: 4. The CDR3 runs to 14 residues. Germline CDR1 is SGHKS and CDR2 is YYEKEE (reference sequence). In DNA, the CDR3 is TGTGCCAGCAGCTTGACAGGGGAGTTTCAGCCCCAGCATTTT. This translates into CASSLTGEFQPQHF.

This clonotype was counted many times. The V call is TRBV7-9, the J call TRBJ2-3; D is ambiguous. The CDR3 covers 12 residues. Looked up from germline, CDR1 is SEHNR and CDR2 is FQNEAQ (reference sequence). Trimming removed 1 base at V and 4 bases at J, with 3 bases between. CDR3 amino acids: CASSLEPDTQYF. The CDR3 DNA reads TGTGCCAGCAGCTTAGAGCCAGATACGCAGTATTTT.

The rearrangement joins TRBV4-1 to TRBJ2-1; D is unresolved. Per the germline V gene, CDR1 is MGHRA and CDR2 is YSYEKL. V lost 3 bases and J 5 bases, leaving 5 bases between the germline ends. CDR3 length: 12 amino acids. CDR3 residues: CASSHGNNEQFF. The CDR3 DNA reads TGCGCCAGCAGCCACGGAAACAATGAGCAGTTCTTC.